This is a list of T cell receptor beta chains from one sample in a study of shared clonotypes between healthy human individuals. TCRdb's copy holds only in-frame clones and misses some; the assay was immunoSEQ multiplex PCR. The sample contains some 790,000 clones, 72% of which appear only once. Sequencing used memory CD4+ T cells sorted from blood. The receptors originated from a young woman in good health. CDR3s include the opening cysteine and the closing phenylalanine or tryptophan. The D gene is left open where the match is weak. Where a row states a size, it is once, few, many or the class of an expanded clone; other rows omit it.

TRBJ2-7	TRBV6-6	.	TRBD2	TGTGCCAGCAATAATCCGGGAGGGTTCCACGAGCAGTACTTC	CASNNPGGFHEQYF
TRBJ1-2	TRBV14	few	.	TGTGCCAGCAGCCAAGAACAGGGTAGTTTAAGCTACACCTTC	CASSQEQGSLSYTF
TRBJ2-1	TRBV20-1	.	.	TGCAGTGCTAGCGGTGACAATGAGCAGTTCTTC	CSASGDNEQFF
TRBJ2-7	TRBV7-2	.	TRBD2	TGTGCCAGCAGCTCAGTAGCGGGAGGGATCTACGAGCAGTACTTC	CASSSVAGGIYEQYF
TRBJ2-2	TRBV18	.	.	TGTGCCAGCTCACCGATAAGGGACCGCACCGGGGAGCTGTTTTTT	CASSPIRDRTGELFF
TRBJ2-3	TRBV18	.	.	TGTGCCAGCTCACCATCCCGGGGAAATGTTAGGGATACGCAGTATTTT	CASSPSRGNVRDTQYF
TRBJ1-1	TRBV4-2	few	.	TGTGCCAGCAGCCAAGCTGGACAAAGGGACACTGAAGCTTTCTTT	CASSQAGQRDTEAFF
TRBJ2-1	TRBV28	.	.	TGTGCCAGCAGTTTGGAGGGGTTCGGGCAGTTCTTC	CASSLEGFGQFF
TRBJ2-7	TRBV4-1	.	TRBD1	TGCGCCAGCAGCCAAGAAGAGACAGGGCCCTACGAGCAGTACTTC	CASSQEETGPYEQYF
TRBJ2-2	TRBV5-4	.	TRBD2	TGTGCCAGCAGCTTACTAGCGGGAGGGGAGACCGGGGAGCTGTTTTTT	CASSLLAGGETGELFF
TRBJ2-1	TRBV6-4	.	.	TGTGCCAGCAGTGACTCGCTACAGGGAAGGCTCAATGAGCAGTTCTTC	CASSDSLQGRLNEQFF
TRBJ2-1	TRBV27	.	.	TGTGCCAGCACATCGGGGAGGCCCTACAATGAGCAGTTCTTC	CASTSGRPYNEQFF
TRBJ2-7	TRBV28	once	.	TGTGCCAGCAGTTCACTATGGTTACAGAGGCAGGCCTCCTACGAGCAGTACTTC	CASSSLWLQRQASYEQYF
TRBJ2-1	TRBV7-7	.	.	TGTGCCAGCAGCTTAGGGCGGAACCCCAATGAGCAGTTCTTC	CASSLGRNPNEQFF
TRBJ1-5	TRBV7-2	.	.	TGTGCCAGCAGCGCAACCGGGACCGCTGAAGACCCCCAGCATTTT	CASSATGTAEDPQHF
TRBJ2-7	TRBV27	.	.	TGTGCCAGCAAACGGAGTTCCTACGAGCAGTACTTC	CASKRSSYEQYF
TRBJ2-2	TRBV4-1	.	TRBD2	TGCGCCAGCAGCCAAGATAGGACTAGCGGAGCGAACACCGGGGAGCTGTTTTTT	CASSQDRTSGANTGELFF
TRBJ2-1	TRBV29-1	.	TRBD2	TGCAGCATGACTAGCGGAAAAGATGAGCAGTTCTTC	CSMTSGKDEQFF
TRBJ2-4	TRBV27	.	TRBD1	TGTGCCAGCAGCACGAGACAGGGGCCCCAAGGCAAAAACATTCAGTACTTC	CASSTRQGPQGKNIQYF
TRBJ2-3	TRBV11-3	.	.	TGTGCCAGCAGCTTAACGGATTACACAGATACGCAGTATTTT	CASSLTDYTDTQYF
TRBJ2-7	TRBV19	.	TRBD1	TGTGCCAGTAGTATTAGGGGGCATTCCTACGAGCAGTACTTC	CASSIRGHSYEQYF
TRBJ2-1	TRBV7-2	.	.	TGTGCCAGCAGCTTAAGGACGGGGGCCTATGAGCAGTTCTTC	CASSLRTGAYEQFF
TRBJ1-5	TRBV7-2	few	.	TGTGCCAGCAGCCTGGACAGCCTTAGCAATCAGCCCCAGCATTTT	CASSLDSLSNQPQHF
TRBJ1-5	TRBV11-2	.	TRBD1	TGTGCCAGCAGCTTGACAGGGAACGGTCCCCAGCATTTT	CASSLTGNGPQHF
TRBJ1-1	TRBV7-9	.	.	TGTGCCAGCAGCAACCCGGCCTCGATGGACACTGAAGCTTTCTTT	CASSNPASMDTEAFF